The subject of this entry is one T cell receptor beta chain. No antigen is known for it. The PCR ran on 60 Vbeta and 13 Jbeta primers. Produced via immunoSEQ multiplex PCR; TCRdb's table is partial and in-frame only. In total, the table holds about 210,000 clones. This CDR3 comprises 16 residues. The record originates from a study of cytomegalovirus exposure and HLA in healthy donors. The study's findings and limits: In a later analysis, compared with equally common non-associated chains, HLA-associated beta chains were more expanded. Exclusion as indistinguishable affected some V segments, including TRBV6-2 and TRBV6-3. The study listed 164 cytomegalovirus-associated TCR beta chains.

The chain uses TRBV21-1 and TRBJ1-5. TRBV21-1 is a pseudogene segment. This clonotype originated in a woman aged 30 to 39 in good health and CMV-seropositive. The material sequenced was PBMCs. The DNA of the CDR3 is TGTGCCAGCAGCAAAGGTGGAGGGGTAGACAATCAGCCCCAGCATTTT. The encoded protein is CASSKGGGVDNQPQHF.